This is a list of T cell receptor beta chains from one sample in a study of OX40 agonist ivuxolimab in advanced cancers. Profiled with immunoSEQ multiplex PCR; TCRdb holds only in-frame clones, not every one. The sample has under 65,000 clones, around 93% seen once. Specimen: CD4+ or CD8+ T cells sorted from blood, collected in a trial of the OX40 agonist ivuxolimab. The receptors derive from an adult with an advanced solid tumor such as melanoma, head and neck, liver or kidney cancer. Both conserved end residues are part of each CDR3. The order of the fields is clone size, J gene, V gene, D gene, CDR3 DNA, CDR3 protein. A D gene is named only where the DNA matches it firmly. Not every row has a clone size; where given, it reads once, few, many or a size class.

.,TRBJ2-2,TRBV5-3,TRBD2,TGTGCCAGAAGCGACCGCCTGAGTGGGAGGGCCCCCGGGGAGCTGTTTTTT,CARSDRLSGRAPGELFF
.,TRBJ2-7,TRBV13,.,TGTGCCAGCAGCCGAGACTACGCCTACGAGCAGTACTTC,CASSRDYAYEQYF
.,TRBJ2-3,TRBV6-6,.,TGTGCCAGCAACGCACTTAGCACAGATACGCAGTATTTT,CASNALSTDTQYF
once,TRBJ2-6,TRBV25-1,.,TGTGCCAGCAGGGTGGCTGGGGCCAACGTCCTGACTTTC,CASRVAGANVLTF
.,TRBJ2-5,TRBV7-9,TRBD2,TGTGCCAGCAGCCCGGTAGCGGGACGGGTAATAGAGACCCAGTACTTC,CASSPVAGRVIETQYF
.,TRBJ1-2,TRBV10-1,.,TGCGCCAGCAGGGCTAAGGGGCAGCTACTCTATGGCTACACCTTC,CASRAKGQLLYGYTF
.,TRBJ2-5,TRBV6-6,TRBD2,TGTGCCAGCAGTTCGCCCTTAACTAGCGGTGGGGAGACCCAGTACTTC,CASSSPLTSGGETQYF
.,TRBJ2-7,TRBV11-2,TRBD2,TGTGCCAGCAGCCCCGGACTAGCGGGGGTCGGGCAGTACTTC,CASSPGLAGVGQYF
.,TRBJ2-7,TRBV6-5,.,TGTGCCGCGGGACAGAACTACGAGCAGTACTTC,CAAGQNYEQYF
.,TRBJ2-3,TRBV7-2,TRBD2,TGTGCCAGCAGCTTAGTACCAGCGGGAGGGCCCATGAGTACGCAGTATTTT,CASSLVPAGGPMSTQYF
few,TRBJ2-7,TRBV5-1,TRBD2,TGCGCCAGCAGCACGGGGACTAGCGACTCCTACGAGCAGTACTTC,CASSTGTSDSYEQYF
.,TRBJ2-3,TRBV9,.,TGTGCCAGCAGCGTAGGAATAAGTAGCACAGATACGCAGTATTTT,CASSVGISSTDTQYF
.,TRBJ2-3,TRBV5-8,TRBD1,TGTGCCAGCAGCTTGTCTCCAGGGGGCGCAGATACGCAGTATTTT,CASSLSPGGADTQYF
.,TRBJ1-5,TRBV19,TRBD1,TGTGCCAGTAGTATATCCGGACAGGGCCGAAATCAGCCCCAGCATTTT,CASSISGQGRNQPQHF
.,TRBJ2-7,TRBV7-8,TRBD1,TGTGCCAGCAGCTTAACCGGACAGGGAACCTACGAGCAGTACTTC,CASSLTGQGTYEQYF
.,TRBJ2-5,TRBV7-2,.,TGTGCCAGCAGCTTAGGGCAGGCCAAAGAGACCCAGTACTTC,CASSLGQAKETQYF
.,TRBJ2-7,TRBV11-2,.,TGTGCCAGCAGCTTAGTTGTAGGGACCCCAGGACACGAGCAGTACTTC,CASSLVVGTPGHEQYF
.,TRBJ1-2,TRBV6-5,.,TGTGCCAGCAGGAAAAGTACGACCGCGTACTATGGCTACACCTTC,CASRKSTTAYYGYTF
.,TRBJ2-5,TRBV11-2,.,TGTGCCAGCAGCGGCAGTAGGGCAGGCGGAGAGACCCAGTACTTC,CASSGSRAGGETQYF
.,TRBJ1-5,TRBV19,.,TGTGCCAGCGGAGCATGGGGCAGACATAGCAATCAGCCCCAGCATTTT,CASGAWGRHSNQPQHF
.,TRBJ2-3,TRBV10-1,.,TGCGCCAGCAGTTTGGGAGAAGGCACAGATACGCAGTATTTT,CASSLGEGTDTQYF
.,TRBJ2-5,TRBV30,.,TGTGCCTGGAGCCGACAAGAGACCCAGTACTTC,CAWSRQETQYF
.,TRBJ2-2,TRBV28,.,TGTGCCAGCAGTTTGGACACCGGGGAGCTGTTTTTT,CASSLDTGELFF
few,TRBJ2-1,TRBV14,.,TGTGCCAGCAGCCAAGCTGGGGTTGGGGCCTACAATGAGCAGTTCTTC,CASSQAGVGAYNEQFF
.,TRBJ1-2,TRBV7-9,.,TGTGCCAGCAGCGGGCGAACCCCGGGACGGAAAAATACTAACTATGGCTACACCTTC,CASSGRTPGRKNTNYGYTF
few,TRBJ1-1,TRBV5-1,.,TGCGCCAGCAGCTTGGCAGGCGCACCGAACACTGAAGCTTTCTTT,CASSLAGAPNTEAFF
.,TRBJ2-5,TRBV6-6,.,TGTGCCAGCAGTTATCGGGGCAGGGACACCCAAGAGACCCAGTACTTC,CASSYRGRDTQETQYF
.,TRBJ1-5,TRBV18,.,TGTGCCAGCTCACCAAGCTCGGGGGGGCTGGGCGGCAATCAGCCCCAGCATTTT,CASSPSSGGLGGNQPQHF
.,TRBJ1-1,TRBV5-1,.,TGCGCCAGCACCGCTGTAGGGACGGGGAACACTGAAGCTTTCTTT,CASTAVGTGNTEAFF
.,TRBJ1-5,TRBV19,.,TGTGCCAGTAGTGGTCAAGAATCGGGCAATCAGCCCCAGCATTTT,CASSGQESGNQPQHF
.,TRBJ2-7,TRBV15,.,TGTGCCACCAGCAGAGGTATGGGGCTTACAGGGAGAGAGCAGTACTTC,CATSRGMGLTGREQYF
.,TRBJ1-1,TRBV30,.,TGTGCCTGGAGTCACCAGGGCTCCACGAGCACTGAAGCTTTCTTT,CAWSHQGSTSTEAFF
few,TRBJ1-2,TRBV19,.,TGTGCCAGTAGTATGCAGAGGGGGTATTATGGCTACACCTTC,CASSMQRGYYGYTF
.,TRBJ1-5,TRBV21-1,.,TGTGCCAGCAGCAAAGGGTTGGGGAGATTCAATCAGCCCCAGCATTTT,CASSKGLGRFNQPQHF
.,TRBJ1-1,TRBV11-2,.,TGTGCCAGCAGCCCTGTAACTGAAGCTTTCTTT,CASSPVTEAFF
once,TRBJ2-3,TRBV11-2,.,TGTGCCAGCAGCTTAGGAACCGGGGCCACAGATACGCAGTATTTT,CASSLGTGATDTQYF
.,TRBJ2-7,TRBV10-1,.,TGCGCCAGCAGCGACCACAGTTCCTACGAGCAGTACTTC,CASSDHSSYEQYF
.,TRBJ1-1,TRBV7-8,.,TGTGCCAGCAGCCAGGAAGTACGGGGAATAAACACTGAAGCTTTCTTT,CASSQEVRGINTEAFF
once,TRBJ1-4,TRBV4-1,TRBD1,TGCGCCAGCAGCCAAGGGAGGGGGCGCAGAACTAATGAAAAACTGTTTTTT,CASSQGRGRRTNEKLFF
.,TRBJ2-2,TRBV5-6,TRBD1,TGTGCCAGCAGCGTCGTTGGACAGGGGGCGATCGGGGAGCTGTTTTTT,CASSVVGQGAIGELFF
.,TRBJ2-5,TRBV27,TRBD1,TGTGCCAGCAGTTTAAGCGGGACAGGGGACCAAGAGACCCAGTACTTC,CASSLSGTGDQETQYF
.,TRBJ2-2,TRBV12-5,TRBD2,TGTGCTAGTGGTTTCCCCTTACCGGGACTAGCGTCCCCCGGGGAGCTGTTTTTT,CASGFPLPGLASPGELFF
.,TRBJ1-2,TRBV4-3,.,TGCGCCAGCAGCCAAGACAATGGACCCGCTAGAGGCTACACCTTC,CASSQDNGPARGYTF
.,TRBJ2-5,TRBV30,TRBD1,TGTGCCTGGAGTCACAGGGGGCAGGAGACCCAGTACTTC,CAWSHRGQETQYF
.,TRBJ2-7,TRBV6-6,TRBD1,TGTGCCAGCAGCCTCGGACAGGGGGTCTACGAGCAGTACTTC,CASSLGQGVYEQYF
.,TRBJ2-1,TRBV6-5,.,TGTGCCAGCAGTTCGACCTACAATGAGCAGTTCTTC,CASSSTYNEQFF
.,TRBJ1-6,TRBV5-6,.,TGTGCCAGCAGCTTAAGGGCGGAGAATTCACCCCTCCACTTT,CASSLRAENSPLHF
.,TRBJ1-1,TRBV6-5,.,TGTGCCAGCAGTTACTCGAGTTTTGGGGGCTTGACTGAAGCTTTCTTT,CASSYSSFGGLTEAFF
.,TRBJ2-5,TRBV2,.,TGTGCCAGCAAACGGGAAGAGACCCAGTACTTC,CASKREETQYF
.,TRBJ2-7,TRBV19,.,TGTGCCAGTAGAGGTCAGCTCTACGAGCAGTACTTC,CASRGQLYEQYF
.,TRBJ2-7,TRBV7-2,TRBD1,TGTGCCAGCAGCTCCAACCACGGGACAGATTACGAGCAGTACTTC,CASSSNHGTDYEQYF
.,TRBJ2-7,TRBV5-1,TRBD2,TGCGCCAGCAGCCCGACTAGCGGGCACTCCTACGAGCAGTACTTC,CASSPTSGHSYEQYF
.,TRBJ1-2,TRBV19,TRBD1,TGTGCCAGTACGTGGTTCCTTTTCGACAGGGGGGCTAACTATGGCTACACCTTC,CASTWFLFDRGANYGYTF